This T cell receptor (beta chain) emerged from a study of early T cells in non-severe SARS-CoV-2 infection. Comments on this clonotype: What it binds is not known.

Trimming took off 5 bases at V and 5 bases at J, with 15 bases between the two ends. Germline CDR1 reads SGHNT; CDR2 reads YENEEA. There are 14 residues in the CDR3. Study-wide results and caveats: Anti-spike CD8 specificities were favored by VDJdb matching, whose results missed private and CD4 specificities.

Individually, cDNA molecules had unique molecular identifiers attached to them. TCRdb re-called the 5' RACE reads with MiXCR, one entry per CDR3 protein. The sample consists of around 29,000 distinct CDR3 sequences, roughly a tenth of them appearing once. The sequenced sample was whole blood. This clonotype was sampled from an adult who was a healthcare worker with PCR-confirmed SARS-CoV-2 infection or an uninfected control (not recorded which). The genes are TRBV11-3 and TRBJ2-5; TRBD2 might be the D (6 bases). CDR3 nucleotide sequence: TGTGCCAGCAGCCAGGTAGCTAGCGCGGAGACCCAGTACTTC. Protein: CASSQVASAETQYF.